This entry concerns a single T cell receptor beta chain. The data stem from a study of blood T cells in healthy people across ages. This CDR3 spans 16 amino acids. Germline trimming cut 2 bases from V and 7 bases from J; bases unmatched to any gene: 4. Germline V gene data show CDR1 as MNHNS and CDR2 as SASEGT. Alongside a J-beta primer mix, a sample-barcoded 5' primer served in a second PCR lasting about 7 to 11 cycles. Using its own MiXCR run on the 5' RACE reads, TCRdb lists one record per CDR3 protein. The sample consists of about a million distinct CDR3 sequences, about 51% of them appearing once.

The TCR originated in a woman aged 60-75 years in good health. The sample consisted of blood. This chain links TRBV6-1 with TRBJ2-2, with 13 bases lining up with TRBD2. The CDR3 sequence is CASSETSGRGNGELFF. The CDR3 DNA reads TGTGCCAGCAGTGAAACTAGCGGGAGGGGAAACGGGGAGCTGTTTTTT.